This TCR beta chain is drawn from a study of T cells in Graves' hyperthyroidism and ophthalmopathy. Template material for amplifying TCR beta CDR3 regions consisted of RNA transcripts. During a first-round RT-PCR of the TCR CDR3, the HTBI primer set was used. In TCRdb, the multiplex PCR reads were re-called with MiXCR into one record per CDR3 protein. Of roughly 660,000 distinct CDR3 sequences in the sample, around 15% were seen once. The CDR3 is made up of 14 amino acids. V shed 8 bases and J shed 4 bases, with 20 bases lying between them. CDR1 and CDR2 (germline): DFQATT, SNEGSKA (reference sequence). The study's findings and limits: Among clonotypes expanded in thyroid above 0.001, most were also found in blood.

Hyperthyroidism patients were newly diagnosed, had disease duration under 2 months, and were aged 18 to 65 years. A note on this clonotype: What it binds is unknown.

Sequences were obtained from blood. This receptor was taken from a man aged 45 to 65 with Graves' hyperthyroidism. The chain couples TRBV20-1 to TRBJ1-2; D is ambiguous. CDR3 loop: CSQGGLSAVYGYTF. In DNA form, the CDR3 reads TGCAGTCAAGGAGGCCTTTCTGCCGTCTATGGCTACACCTTC.